Below are 15 T cell receptor beta chains sequenced from a single sample in a study of cytomegalovirus exposure and HLA in healthy donors. PCR amplification relied on 60 Vbeta primers (plus 13 Jbeta primers). Clones were read by immunoSEQ multiplex PCR, and TCRdb kept only the in-frame ones, dropping some. The table lists about 97,000 clones, 81% of them singletons. Sequenced input: PBMCs. The receptors were sampled from a man aged 35 to 55 in good health and CMV-seropositive.

The chain recombines TRBV2 with TRBJ2-1; no reliable D call. Trimming removed 7 bases from V and 8 bases from J, with 18 bases in between. Germline-derived CDR1 and CDR2 are SNHLY and FYNNEI. CDR3 size: 14 residues. The DNA of the CDR3 is TGTGCCAGCACCGCGGTCTCCATAGCCCATGAGCAGTTCTTC. It codes for CASTAVSIAHEQFF.

The J gene is TRBJ2-3, the V gene TRBV6-1; possible D gene TRBD2, 5 bases. The CDR3 totals 14 residues. The V gene's germline CDR1 is MNHNS and CDR2 SASEGT. V was pared by 10 bases and J by 2 bases, with 16 bases between. CDR3 in amino acids: CATIEGTYTDTQYF. Written as DNA, the CDR3 is TGTGCCACGATAGAGGGAACCTACACAGATACGCAGTATTTT.

As regards this clone: Other DNA sequences in the same sample also yield this CDR3. The chain combines TRBV29-1 with TRBJ2-3, with 8 bases lining up with TRBD1. The V and J ends lost 3 bases and 6 bases, in that order; junction bases with no gene match: 5. The CDR3 contains 13 residues. CDR1 and CDR2 (germline): SQVTM, ANQGSEA. The CDR3: CSVEGQAEDTQYF. The CDR3 region has the DNA TGCAGCGTTGAGGGACAGGCTGAGGATACGCAGTATTTT.

Points on this clone: At one end the junction does not follow the germline gene, possibly because of a read error. The chain couples TRBV7-9 to TRBJ2-7; D perhaps matches TRBD2 (6 bases). CDR1 is SEHNR, CDR2 FQNEAQ, per germline (reference sequence). This CDR3 contains 18 residues. The CDR3 DNA is TGTTCCAGCAGCTTAGTTGGAGGAGGGCTCCATGGCTCCTACGAGCAGTACTTC. It encodes CSSSLVGGGLHGSYEQYF.

The chain joins TRBV6-1 to TRBJ2-5, with 14 bases fitting TRBD2. Germline loops: CDR1 MNHNS, CDR2 SASEGT. The CDR3 runs to 15 residues. J lost 6 bases, V lost 1 base, and 1 base had no gene match. The CDR3 sequence: CASSEGLAGGQTQYF. CDR3 coding DNA: TGTGCCAGCAGTGAAGGACTAGCGGGAGGGCAGACCCAGTACTTC.

This rearrangement joins TRBV7-9 to TRBJ2-2, with D possibly matching TRBD2 (6 bases). CDR3 length: 15 amino acids. The germline V gene encodes CDR1 SEHNR and CDR2 FQNEAQ (reference sequence). With 4 bases removed from V and 2 bases from J, the gap between germline ends came to 11 bases. The CDR3 nucleotides read TGTGCCAGCAGCTCCCTCGGGGGAAACACCGGGGAGCTGTTTTTT. Protein: CASSSLGGNTGELFF.

The J gene is TRBJ1-1, the V gene TRBV19, with a possible D match to TRBD1 (6 bases). CDR3 length: 15 residues. Germline values: CDR1 LNHDA, CDR2 SQIVND (reference sequence). The germline V and J ends were trimmed by 5 bases and 3 bases, with 16 bases remaining between them. CDR3 in DNA: TGTGCCAGTAGTTTATTCGACAGGTCGGACACTGAAGCTTTCTTT. It is translated as CASSLFDRSDTEAFF.

The genes are TRBV18 and TRBJ1-1; 7 bases map to TRBD1. This CDR3 has 14 amino acids. Germline CDR1 reads KGHSH; CDR2 reads LQKENI. Trimming took 3 bases from V and 10 from J; bases not matched to a gene: 11. The CDR3 protein is CASSPEAGGYGAFF. CDR3 coding DNA: TGTGCCAGCTCACCGGAGGCAGGGGGGTACGGAGCTTTCTTT. Full variable domain (outside the CDR3, taken from reference TRBV18 and TRBJ1-1): NAGVMQNPRHLVRRRGQEARLRCSPMKGHSHVYWYRQLPEEGLKFMVYLQKENIIDESGMPKERFSAEFPKEGPSILRIQQVVRGDSAAYFCASSPEAGGYGAFFGQGTRLTVV.

This rearrangement joins TRBV5-4 to TRBJ1-2, with 9 bases that match TRBD1. Trimming cost V 0 bases and J 6 bases; bases outside gene matches: 3. The CDR3 is made up of 14 amino acids. The germline V gene has CDR1 SGHNT and CDR2 YYREEE (reference sequence). The CDR3 spells CASSLEGQGHGYTF. The CDR3 DNA is TGTGCCAGCAGCTTGGAGGGACAGGGTCATGGCTACACCTTC.

The rearrangement uses TRBV4-2 and TRBJ1-1; D perhaps matches TRBD1 (6 bases). Germline lookup yields CDR1 LGHNA and CDR2 YNFKEQ. Trimming shortened V by 2 bases and J by 5 bases, and 9 bases separated the two germline ends. This CDR3 comprises 13 residues. CDR3 sequence reads: CASSQPQGTEAFF. As DNA, the CDR3 is TGTGCCAGCAGCCAACCTCAGGGGACTGAAGCTTTCTTT.

This sequence joins TRBV10-1 and TRBJ2-5; 7 bases are shared with TRBD2. V shed 6 bases, J shed 4 bases, and the junction held 17 bases outside the gene matches. Germline CDR1 WNHNN, CDR2 SYGVQD (reference sequence). The CDR3 sequence is 17 residues long. CDR3 amino acids: CASSEQAGLPEGETQYF. In DNA, the CDR3 is TGCGCCAGCAGCGAACAAGCGGGACTACCTGAAGGAGAGACCCAGTACTTC.

This clone ranks as large. V is TRBV4-1 and J is TRBJ2-7; 8 bases fit TRBD1. With 4 bases clipped from V and 5 bases from J, the junction kept 13 bases outside the gene matches. Germline CDR1 reads MGHRA; CDR2 reads YSYEKL. CDR3 length: 16 amino acids. CDR3 loop: CASSPLGAGGKNEQYF. The DNA for the CDR3 is TGCGCCAGCAGCCCCCTGGGAGCAGGGGGCAAGAACGAGCAGTACTTC.

The genes are TRBV5-4 and TRBJ2-3; D ambiguous. CDR3 size: 14 residues. The germline V gene has CDR1 SGHNT and CDR2 YYREEE (reference sequence). V lost 3 bases and J lost 2, with 10 bases in between. This CDR3 is CASSSYGPTDTQYF. The CDR3 DNA reads TGTGCCAGCAGCTCATACGGTCCCACAGATACGCAGTATTTT.

The chain carries TRBV5-4 and TRBJ1-4, with TRBD1 matching over 8 bases. V was pared by 0 bases and J by 12 bases, with 4 bases of the junction left unmatched. CDR3 size: 13 residues. Germline assignment: CDR1 SGHNT and CDR2 YYREEE (reference sequence). The CDR3 DNA is TGTGCCAGCAGCTTGGTTACAGGGGGTGAACTGTTTTTT. Translating gives CASSLVTGGELFF.

V gene TRBV2 combines with J gene TRBJ1-1; D is uncertain. The ends were cut back, 2 bases at V and 8 bases at J, with 9 bases in the middle. Germline-derived CDR1 and CDR2 are SNHLY and FYNNEI. The CDR3 runs to 12 residues. Written as DNA, the CDR3 is TGTGCCAGCAGTGAACGGCAGGCAGAAGCTTTCTTT. As protein: CASSERQAEAFF.